The clone carrying this T cell receptor beta chain was observed many times. The germline gives CDR1 LNHNV, CDR2 YYDKDF (reference sequence). This CDR3 comprises 14 residues. V shed 0 bases and J shed 4 bases, with 7 bases lying between them. These data belong to a study of early T cells in non-severe SARS-CoV-2 infection. Study overall: Unpaired chains resulted from sequencing bulk RNA of unsorted whole blood.

TCRdb reanalysed the 5' RACE reads using MiXCR and keeps one entry per CDR3 protein. The sample consists of roughly 34,000 distinct CDR3 sequences, approximately 6% of them appearing once. The chain has TRBV15 and TRBJ2-1, with D possibly being TRBD1 (5 bases). This sequence originates from an adult who was a healthcare worker with PCR-confirmed SARS-CoV-2 infection or an uninfected control (not recorded which). Source material: whole blood. The CDR3 reads CATSREDKYNEQFF. The CDR3 DNA is TGTGCCACCAGCAGAGAGGACAAGTACAATGAGCAGTTCTTC. Full variable domain (missing parts from reference TRBV15 and TRBJ2-1): DAMVIQNPRYQVTQFGKPVTLSCSQTLNHNVMYWYQQKSSQAPKLLFHYYDKDFNNEADTPDNFQSRRPNTSFCFLDIRSPGLGDTAMYLCATSREDKYNEQFFGPGTRLTVL.